This TCR beta chain is drawn from a study of blood T cell repertoires in COVID-19. The CDR3 is made up of 15 amino acids. V was cut by 3 bases and J by 1 base, with 9 bases left in between. Per germline, CDR1 MDHEN and CDR2 SYDVKM. Some clones are missing from TCRdb's copy, which holds only in-frame ones; the method was immunoSEQ multiplex PCR. Seen here are 29,000 or so clones, 92% observed once, and the top ten hold more than 2%. This chain links TRBV28 with TRBJ1-4; possible D gene TRBD1, 5 bases. The source is a man aged 45-65 years with active COVID-19. Sequencing was carried out using peripheral blood. The CDR3 bases are TGTGCCAGCAGTTTTACAGGAAAAACTAATGAAAAACTGTTTTTT. It encodes CASSFTGKTNEKLFF.